These T cell receptor beta chains were read from a single sample in a study of T-cell reconstitution after alpha-beta-depleted transplantation in children. TCRdb reprocessed the PCR reads with MiXCR, giving one entry per CDR3 protein. This sample carries about 610,000 distinct CDR3 sequences, about 10% of them seen once, and the ten largest clones take about 4%. The source was PBMCs from the stem cell graft donor, collected from the stem cell graft. These receptors were taken from a human donor who donated a stem cell graft to a child with acute myeloid leukemia. Both conserved end residues are part of each CDR3. D genes are given only for firm matches. Clone size, where shown, is once, few, many, or a class for clones that have expanded.

CDR3aa | CDR3nt | j_gene | v_gene | d_gene | abundance
CSVPRGSGRQYNEQFF | TGCAGCGTCCCCAGGGGTAGCGGGAGGCAATACAATGAGCAGTTCTTC | TRBJ2-1 | TRBV29-1 | TRBD2 | many
CASSSDSAWYQETQYF | TGTGCCAGCAGTTCTGACTCGGCTTGGTACCAAGAGACCCAGTACTTC | TRBJ2-5 | TRBV28 | - | once
CSLGRRDSPNQPQHF | TGCAGTCTAGGACGAAGGGATTCCCCCAATCAGCCCCAGCATTTT | TRBJ1-5 | TRBV20-1 | - | -
CATTGGGSYNEQFF | TGTGCCACCACTGGAGGGGGGTCCTACAATGAGCAGTTCTTC | TRBJ2-1 | TRBV6-1 | - | -
CASSFFTGSTDTQYF | TGCGCCAGCAGCTTCTTTACGGGGAGCACAGATACGCAGTATTTT | TRBJ2-3 | TRBV5-1 | - | few
CASTDRGFQNQPQHF | TGTGCCAGCACGGACAGGGGCTTTCAAAATCAGCCCCAGCATTTT | TRBJ1-5 | TRBV12-3/TRBV12-4 | TRBD1 | -
CASRLIGGYGYTF | TGTGCCAGCAGACTGATTGGGGGCTATGGCTACACCTTC | TRBJ1-2 | TRBV6-1 | - | few
CASSKLGTGVQPQHF | TGTGCCAGCAGCAAATTGGGGACAGGGGTTCAGCCCCAGCATTTT | TRBJ1-5 | TRBV21-1 | - | -
CASSVAGFSYEQYF | TGTGCCAGCAGCGTAGCGGGTTTCTCCTACGAGCAGTACTTC | TRBJ2-7 | TRBV9 | - | many
CASSLGGGERINEQFF | TGTGCCAGCAGCTTAGGAGGGGGAGAGAGGATCAATGAGCAGTTCTTC | TRBJ2-1 | TRBV11-1 | - | once
CASREDWTTEAFF | TGTGCCAGCAGAGAAGATTGGACCACTGAAGCTTTCTTT | TRBJ1-1 | TRBV6-1 | - | many
CASSYQIFRGSSTEAFF | TGTGCCAGCAGTTACCAAATCTTCAGGGGGTCGAGCACTGAAGCTTTCTTT | TRBJ1-1 | TRBV6-2/TRBV6-3 | TRBD1 | -
CASEGLALYNEQFF | TGTGCCAGCGAGGGGCTAGCGCTTTACAATGAGCAGTTCTTC | TRBJ2-1 | TRBV7-9 | - | few
CASSSLAGFYNEQFF | TGTGCCAGCAGCTCTCTAGCGGGATTTTACAATGAGCAGTTCTTC | TRBJ2-1 | TRBV6-1 | TRBD2 | few
CASSQLGTGRDQPQHF | TGTGCCAGCTCACAACTGGGGACAGGTCGGGATCAGCCCCAGCATTTT | TRBJ1-5 | TRBV18 | TRBD1 | few
CSASRGGGDYGYTF | TGCAGTGCTAGTAGGGGAGGGGGGGACTATGGCTACACCTTC | TRBJ1-2 | TRBV20-1 | - | many
CASSVEGTREDTQYF | TGTGCCAGCAGCGTAGAGGGGACTAGGGAAGATACGCAGTATTTT | TRBJ2-3 | TRBV9 | TRBD2 | -
CASSYSPDTGANVLTF | TGTGCCAGCAGTTACTCGCCGGACACTGGGGCCAACGTCCTGACTTTC | TRBJ2-6 | TRBV6-2/TRBV6-3 | - | many
CASSPLRGGDNEQFF | TGTGCCAGCAGCCCCCTGAGGGGGGGGGACAATGAGCAGTTCTTC | TRBJ2-1 | TRBV7-9 | - | -
CASSQGGSLYEQYF | TGTGCCAGCAGCCAAGGAGGGAGTCTTTACGAGCAGTACTTC | TRBJ2-7 | TRBV4-2 | - | many
CSVYISADEQYF | TGCAGCGTTTATATATCGGCCGACGAGCAGTACTTC | TRBJ2-7 | TRBV29-1 | - | many
CASTTRSSYNEQFF | TGTGCCAGCACCACCAGGAGCTCCTACAATGAGCAGTTCTTC | TRBJ2-1 | TRBV12-3/TRBV12-4 | - | many
CSARDRAKSNEKLFF | TGCAGTGCTAGAGACAGGGCCAAGAGTAATGAAAAACTGTTTTTT | TRBJ1-4 | TRBV20-1 | - | few
CASSLVQQGGTGELFF | TGCGCCAGCAGCTTGGTACAACAGGGAGGCACCGGGGAGCTGTTTTTT | TRBJ2-2 | TRBV5-1 | - | few
CASTSWGQGADGYTF | TGTGCCAGCACCTCCTGGGGACAGGGGGCGGATGGCTACACCTTC | TRBJ1-2 | TRBV12-3/TRBV12-4 | TRBD1 | -
CASNYRDYNNEQFF | TGTGCCAGCAACTACCGGGACTATAACAATGAGCAGTTCTTC | TRBJ2-1 | TRBV5-5 | TRBD2 | -
CASTRQGAGANVLTF | TGTGCCAGCACCAGACAGGGTGCTGGGGCCAACGTCCTGACTTTC | TRBJ2-6 | TRBV27 | TRBD1 | few
CASSPRVGGQPQHF | TGTGCCAGCAGCCCTCGGGTGGGAGGTCAGCCCCAGCATTTT | TRBJ1-5 | TRBV9 | - | -
CSARGQGGNSPLHF | TGCAGTGCTAGAGGACAGGGTGGGAATTCACCCCTCCACTTT | TRBJ1-6 | TRBV20-1 | TRBD1 | few
CASSFVTPGLAGTQPTYEQYF | TGTGCCAGCAGTTTTGTTACACCGGGACTAGCGGGAACCCAGCCCACCTACGAGCAGTACTTC | TRBJ2-7 | TRBV12-3/TRBV12-4 | TRBD2 | -
CSASYASRSEQYF | TGCAGTGCTAGTTATGCTAGCCGATCCGAGCAGTACTTC | TRBJ2-7 | TRBV20-1 | - | few
CASSRTSGFQETQYF | TGTGCCAGCAGTCGTACTAGCGGGTTCCAGGAGACCCAGTACTTC | TRBJ2-5 | TRBV12-3/TRBV12-4 | TRBD2 | many
CCARDLRTSGSRNEQFF | TGCTGTGCTAGAGATCTCCGGACTAGCGGGAGTAGGAATGAGCAGTTCTTC | TRBJ2-1 | TRBV20-1 | TRBD2 | few
CASSPRTGLGETQYF | TGTGCCAGCAGTCCTCGGACAGGCTTAGGGGAGACCCAGTACTTC | TRBJ2-5 | TRBV28 | TRBD1 | many
CASTVSGRQTQYF | TGTGCCAGCACGGTTTCCGGACGGCAGACCCAGTACTTC | TRBJ2-5 | TRBV6-1 | - | many
CSARDIGSAMGEAFF | TGCAGTGCTAGAGATATAGGAAGTGCCATGGGTGAAGCTTTCTTT | TRBJ1-1 | TRBV20-1 | - | once
CASSQEGRYDEQFF | TGCGCCAGCAGCCAAGAGGGGCGGTACGATGAGCAGTTCTTC | TRBJ2-1 | TRBV4-3 | - | -
CASSLWGTNSYNEQFF | TGTGCCAGCAGTTTATGGGGGACTAACTCCTACAATGAGCAGTTCTTC | TRBJ2-1 | TRBV28 | TRBD2 | many
CASTQWARQTSSYEQYF | TGTGCCAGCACCCAGTGGGCCCGTCAGACCAGCTCCTACGAGCAGTACTTC | TRBJ2-7 | TRBV6-2/TRBV6-3 | - | few
CAAGTGGPNQPQHF | TGTGCCGCCGGGACAGGGGGGCCCAATCAGCCCCAGCATTTT | TRBJ1-5 | TRBV12-3/TRBV12-4 | TRBD1 | few
CASTRGHQETQYF | TGTGCCAGCACCCGGGGTCACCAAGAGACCCAGTACTTC | TRBJ2-5 | TRBV6-1 | - | -
CASRSAGGTEAFF | TGTGCCAGCAGATCCGCAGGAGGGACTGAAGCTTTCTTT | TRBJ1-1 | TRBV6-6 | - | few
CASSREGLGQYF | TGTGCCAGCAGCCGTGAAGGCCTAGGGCAGTACTTC | TRBJ2-7 | TRBV12-3/TRBV12-4 | - | many
CASSLKQGAAGGYTF | TGTGCCAGCAGCCTTAAGCAGGGAGCCGCCGGGGGCTACACCTTC | TRBJ1-2 | TRBV7-3 | - | few
CSARDDGRLSSYEQYF | TGCAGTGCTAGAGATGACGGGAGATTATCCTCCTACGAGCAGTACTTC | TRBJ2-7 | TRBV20-1 | - | -
CSASGTSGWNEQFF | TGCAGTGCAAGCGGGACTAGCGGGTGGAATGAGCAGTTCTTC | TRBJ2-1 | TRBV20-1 | TRBD2 | -
CASSYVLSGANVLTF | TGTGCCAGCAGTTACGTGCTCTCTGGGGCCAACGTCCTGACTTTC | TRBJ2-6 | TRBV6-5 | - | many
CASHPSGRTDTQYF | TGTGCCTCCCACCCTAGCGGGAGGACAGATACGCAGTATTTT | TRBJ2-3 | TRBV6-1 | TRBD2 | many
CAISGGPGTYEQYF | TGTGCCATCAGTGGGGGCCCGGGGACCTACGAGCAGTACTTC | TRBJ2-7 | TRBV10-3 | - | few
CASSPNRVGTEAFF | TGTGCCAGCTCACCTAACAGGGTCGGCACTGAAGCTTTCTTT | TRBJ1-1 | TRBV18 | - | -
CASRTGYHEQYF | TGTGCCAGCAGGACAGGGTATCACGAGCAGTACTTC | TRBJ2-7 | TRBV6-2/TRBV6-3 | TRBD1 | -
CASSLPGTTKETQYF | TGCGCCAGCAGCTTGCCAGGGACCACCAAAGAGACCCAGTACTTC | TRBJ2-5 | TRBV5-1 | - | many
CASSPQVRSGSRYEQFF | TGTGCCAGCAGCCCCCAAGTAAGAAGCGGGAGTAGGTATGAGCAGTTCTTC | TRBJ2-1 | TRBV7-2 | TRBD2 | few
CASSLGTGVVYNEQFF | TGTGCCAGCAGCTTAGGTACAGGGGTCGTCTACAATGAGCAGTTCTTC | TRBJ2-1 | TRBV7-9 | TRBD1 | few
CASSFIAGAETQYF | TGTGCCAGCAGTTTTATAGCGGGAGCCGAGACCCAGTACTTC | TRBJ2-5 | TRBV12-3/TRBV12-4 | TRBD2 | many
CAISAFPGQKNTGELFF | TGTGCCATCAGCGCTTTTCCGGGACAGAAGAACACCGGGGAGCTGTTTTTT | TRBJ2-2 | TRBV10-3 | TRBD1 | many
CSASPNWGANVLTF | TGCAGTGCTAGTCCAAACTGGGGGGCCAACGTCCTGACTTTC | TRBJ2-6 | TRBV20-1 | - | few
CASSLDGPGTEAFF | TGTGCCAGCAGTTTAGATGGGCCAGGGACTGAAGCTTTCTTT | TRBJ1-1 | TRBV12-3/TRBV12-4 | - | few
CSAGERIGSATGTGRGTQYF | TGCAGTGCTGGAGAAAGGATTGGGTCTGCTACTGGGACAGGGAGAGGCACCCAGTACTTC | TRBJ2-5 | TRBV20-1 | TRBD1 | -